This T cell receptor (beta chain) was identified during a study of blood T cell repertoires in COVID-19. The CDR3 totals 15 residues. The ends lost 0 bases at V and 3 bases at J; junction bases unmatched: 4. CDR1 is SGHKS and CDR2 is YYEKEE in the germline V gene (reference sequence). Per the original methods: The authors estimated nucleated cell counts from reference gene primer amplification. Assay used: immunoSEQ multiplex PCR; TCRdb lists only in-frame clones, some missing. V, J and clone size reflect that table, while D and trimming were determined from the DNA. The sample shows 180,000 or so clones, roughly 79% of them seen only once. During active infection, Seattle patients enrolled and were then monitored through disease.

The chain recombines TRBV5-5 with TRBJ2-3; 7 bases fit TRBD1. The sample comprised peripheral blood. The receptor was isolated from a woman between 40 and 50 years old with COVID-19, enrolled during active disease. The CDR3 region is CASSLGAGGTDTQYF. CDR3 nucleotides: TGTGCCAGCAGCTTGGGGGCAGGGGGAACAGATACGCAGTATTTT.